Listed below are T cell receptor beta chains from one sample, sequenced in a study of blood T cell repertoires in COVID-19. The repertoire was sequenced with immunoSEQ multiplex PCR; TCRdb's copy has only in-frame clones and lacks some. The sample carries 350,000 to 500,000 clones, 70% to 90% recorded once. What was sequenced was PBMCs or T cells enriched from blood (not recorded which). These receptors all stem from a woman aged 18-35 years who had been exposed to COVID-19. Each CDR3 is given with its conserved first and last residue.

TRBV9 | CASSVLAGSADTQYF
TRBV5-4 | CASTRAGGTYEQYF
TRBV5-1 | CASSLTTGQRVRWTQYF
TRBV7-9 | CASSPIQENTEAFF
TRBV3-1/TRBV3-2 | CASSQSRDRVNQPQHF
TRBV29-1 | CSVEDWRIVYNEQFF
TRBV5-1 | CASSRGVMDRVNTGELFF
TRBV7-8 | CASSPGLAGDNEQFF
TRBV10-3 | CAISETGTTNYGYTF
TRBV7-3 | CASSPGTSGAFGEQFF
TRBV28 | CASRRAPLGEQYF
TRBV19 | CASSIAMRGLGNQPQHF
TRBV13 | CASSDLTGESSEKLFF
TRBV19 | CASSPYRGSYEQYF
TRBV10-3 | CAAKVEQTNYGYTF
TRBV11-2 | CASSVGQAYEQYF
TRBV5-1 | CASSLVTSGTYEQYF
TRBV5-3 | CARKGKTGIGYTF
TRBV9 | CASSVKDRGRVDEKLFF
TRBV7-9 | CASSPDPGGGGRYTDTQYF
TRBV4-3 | CASSQDAGGPNEQFF
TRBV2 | CASSLRSGANVLTF
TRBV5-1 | CASSLVGGTGNEQFF
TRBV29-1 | CSVEGIANLNEQFF
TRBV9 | CASSVTGNTEAFF
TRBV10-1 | CASSGRGNNEQFF
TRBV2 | CASSERGARNEQFF
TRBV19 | CASSMRGREYYGYTF
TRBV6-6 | CASSSGTGPNNQPQHF
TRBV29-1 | CSYRQGVETQYF
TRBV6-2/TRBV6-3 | CASSYLRVATF
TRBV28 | CASSFLGAGVSDEQYF
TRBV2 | CASVTSSEQYF
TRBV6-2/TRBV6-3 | CASSYPAGLGHYGYTF
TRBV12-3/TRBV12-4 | CASSSGLQTQYF
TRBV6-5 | CASRTGGSNQPQHF
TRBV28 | CASRGQGWFPTQETQYF
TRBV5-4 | CASSLEGEVLYEQYF
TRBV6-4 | CASSDTGLGGYTF
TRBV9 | CASSEGDSPSYEQYF
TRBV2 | CASGSGRASYEQYF
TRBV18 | CASSPGGEGTEAFF
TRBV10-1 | CASRSDISYEQYF
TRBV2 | CASSEKLGRVEAFF
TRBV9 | CASSVAAAGLTGELFF
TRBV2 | CASSEARSLEGSEKLFF
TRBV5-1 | CASSSDSNGPLHF
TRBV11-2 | CASSLDGVGNQPQHF
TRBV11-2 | CASSLTDRANNEQFF
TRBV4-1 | CASSQDLARNQPQHF
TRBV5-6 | CASSFGAGTYEQYF